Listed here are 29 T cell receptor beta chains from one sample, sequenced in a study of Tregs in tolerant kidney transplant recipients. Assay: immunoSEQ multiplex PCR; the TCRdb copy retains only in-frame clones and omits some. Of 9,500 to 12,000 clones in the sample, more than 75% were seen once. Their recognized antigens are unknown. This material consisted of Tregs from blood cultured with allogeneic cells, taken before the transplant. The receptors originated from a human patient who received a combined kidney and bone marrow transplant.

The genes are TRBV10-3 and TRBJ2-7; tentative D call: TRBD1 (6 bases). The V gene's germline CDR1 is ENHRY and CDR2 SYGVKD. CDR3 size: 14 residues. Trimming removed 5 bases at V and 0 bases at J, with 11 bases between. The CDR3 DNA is TGTGCCATCAGTTCCCGGGACAACTCCTACGAGCAGTACTTC. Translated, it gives CAISSRDNSYEQYF.

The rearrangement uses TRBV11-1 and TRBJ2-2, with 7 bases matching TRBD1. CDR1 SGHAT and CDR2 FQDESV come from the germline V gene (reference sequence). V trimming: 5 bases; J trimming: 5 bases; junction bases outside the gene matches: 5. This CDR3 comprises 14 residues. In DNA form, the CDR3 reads TGTGCCAGCAGCCAAACAGGGGCAACCGGGGAGCTGTTTTTT. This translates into CASSQTGATGELFF.

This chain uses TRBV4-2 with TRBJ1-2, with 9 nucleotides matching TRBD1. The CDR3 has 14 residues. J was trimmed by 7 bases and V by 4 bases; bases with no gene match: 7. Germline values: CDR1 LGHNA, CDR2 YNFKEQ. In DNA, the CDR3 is TGTGCCAGCAGCCCCAAAGGGACAGGGCCTGGCTACACCTTC. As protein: CASSPKGTGPGYTF.

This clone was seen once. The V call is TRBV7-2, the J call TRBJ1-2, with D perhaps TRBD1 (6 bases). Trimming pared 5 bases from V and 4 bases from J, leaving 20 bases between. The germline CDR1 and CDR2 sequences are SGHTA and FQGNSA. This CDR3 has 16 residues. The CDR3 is CASSRGRPQGSYGYTF. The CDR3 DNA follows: TGTGCCAGCAGCCGTGGGCGGCCGCAGGGGTCCTATGGCTACACCTTC.

Here the CDR3 reads CASSSPLSRETQYF. In DNA form, the CDR3 reads TGCGCCAGCAGCTCGCCCCTTAGCAGAGAGACCCAGTACTTC. V and J are TRBV5-1 and TRBJ2-5, with D unclear. Germline V gene data show CDR1 as SGHRS and CDR2 as YFSETQ. With 3 bases removed from V and 4 bases from J, the gap between germline ends came to 13 bases. CDR3 length: 14 residues.

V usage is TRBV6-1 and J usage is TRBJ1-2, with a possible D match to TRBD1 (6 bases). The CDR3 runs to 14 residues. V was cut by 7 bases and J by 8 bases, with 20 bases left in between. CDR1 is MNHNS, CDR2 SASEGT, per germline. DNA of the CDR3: TGTGCCAGCACCATAAGGGGGGGGGAACAGGGCTACACCTTC. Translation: CASTIRGGEQGYTF.

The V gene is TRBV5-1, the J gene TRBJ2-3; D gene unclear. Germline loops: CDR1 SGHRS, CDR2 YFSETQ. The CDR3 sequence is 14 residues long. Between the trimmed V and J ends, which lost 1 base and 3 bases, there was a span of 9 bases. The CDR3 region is CASSLYSSTDTQYF. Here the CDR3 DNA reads TGCGCCAGCAGCTTGTATAGTTCGACAGATACGCAGTATTTT.

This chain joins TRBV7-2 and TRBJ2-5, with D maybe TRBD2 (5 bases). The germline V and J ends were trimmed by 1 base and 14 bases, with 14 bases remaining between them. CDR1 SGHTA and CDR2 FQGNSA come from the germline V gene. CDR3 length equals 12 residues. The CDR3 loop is CASSLGTQRPYF. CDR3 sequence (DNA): TGTGCCAGCAGCTTAGGAACCCAGCGGCCCTACTTC.

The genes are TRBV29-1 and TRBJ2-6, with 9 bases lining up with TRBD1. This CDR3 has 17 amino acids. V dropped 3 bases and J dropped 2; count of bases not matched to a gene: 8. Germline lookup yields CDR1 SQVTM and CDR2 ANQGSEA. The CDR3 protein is CSVDPGTGFPGANVLTF. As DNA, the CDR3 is TGCAGCGTTGATCCAGGGACAGGGTTCCCTGGGGCCAACGTCCTGACTTTC.

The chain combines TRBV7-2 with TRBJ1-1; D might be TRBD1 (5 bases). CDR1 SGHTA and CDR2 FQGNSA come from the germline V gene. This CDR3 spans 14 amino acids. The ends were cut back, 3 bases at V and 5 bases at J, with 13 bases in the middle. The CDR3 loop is CASSLRQGLTEAFF. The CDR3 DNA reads TGTGCCAGCAGCTTGAGGCAGGGATTGACTGAAGCTTTCTTT. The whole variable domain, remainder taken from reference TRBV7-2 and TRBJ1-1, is GAGVSQSPSNKVTEKGKDVELRCDPISGHTALYWYRQSLGQGLEFLIYFQGNSAPDKSGLPSDRFSAERTGGSVSTLTIQRTQQEDSAVYLCASSLRQGLTEAFFGQGTRLTVV.

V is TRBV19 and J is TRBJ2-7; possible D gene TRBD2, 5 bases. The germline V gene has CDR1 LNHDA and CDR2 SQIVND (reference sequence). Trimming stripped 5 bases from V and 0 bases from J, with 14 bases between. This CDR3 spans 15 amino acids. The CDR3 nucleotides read TGTGCCAGTAGTGTGGTTTGGGAGAGCTCCTACGAGCAGTACTTC. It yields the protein CASSVVWESSYEQYF.

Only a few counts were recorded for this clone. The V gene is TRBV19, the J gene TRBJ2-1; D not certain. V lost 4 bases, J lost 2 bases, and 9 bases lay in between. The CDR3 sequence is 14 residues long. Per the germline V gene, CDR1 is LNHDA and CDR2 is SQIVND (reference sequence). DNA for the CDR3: TGTGCCAGTAGTACAAGCAGGACCTACAATGAGCAGTTCTTC. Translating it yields CASSTSRTYNEQFF.

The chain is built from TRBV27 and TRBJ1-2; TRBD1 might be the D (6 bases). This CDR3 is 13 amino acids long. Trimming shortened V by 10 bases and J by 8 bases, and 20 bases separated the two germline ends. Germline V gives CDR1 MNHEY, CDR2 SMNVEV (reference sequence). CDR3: CATSQHRAGGYTF. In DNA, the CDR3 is TGTGCCACCTCCCAACACAGGGCTGGCGGCTACACCTTC.

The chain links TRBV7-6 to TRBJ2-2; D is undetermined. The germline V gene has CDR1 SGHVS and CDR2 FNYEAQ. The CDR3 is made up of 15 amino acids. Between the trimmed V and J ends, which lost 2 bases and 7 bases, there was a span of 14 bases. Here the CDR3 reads CASSLSGYPGGELFF. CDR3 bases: TGTGCCAGCAGCTTAAGTGGCTATCCGGGCGGGGAGCTGTTTTTT.

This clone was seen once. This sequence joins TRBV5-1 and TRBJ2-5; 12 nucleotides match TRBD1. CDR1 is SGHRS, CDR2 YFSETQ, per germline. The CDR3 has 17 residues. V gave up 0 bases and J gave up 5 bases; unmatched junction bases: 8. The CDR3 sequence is CASSLVGTGGAGETQYF. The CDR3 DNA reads TGCGCCAGCAGCTTGGTTGGGACAGGGGGCGCGGGGGAGACCCAGTACTTC.

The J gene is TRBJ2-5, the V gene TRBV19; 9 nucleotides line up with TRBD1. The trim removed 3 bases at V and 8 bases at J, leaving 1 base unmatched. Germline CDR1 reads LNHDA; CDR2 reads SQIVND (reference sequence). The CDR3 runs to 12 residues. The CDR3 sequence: CASSMTGGTQYF. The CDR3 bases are TGTGCCAGTAGTATGACAGGGGGAACCCAGTACTTC.

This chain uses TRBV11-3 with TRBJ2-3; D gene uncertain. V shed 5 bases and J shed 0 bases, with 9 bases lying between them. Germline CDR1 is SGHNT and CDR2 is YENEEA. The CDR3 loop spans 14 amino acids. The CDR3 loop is CASSPILSTDTQYF. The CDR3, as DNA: TGTGCCAGCAGCCCCATCCTGAGCACAGATACGCAGTATTTT.

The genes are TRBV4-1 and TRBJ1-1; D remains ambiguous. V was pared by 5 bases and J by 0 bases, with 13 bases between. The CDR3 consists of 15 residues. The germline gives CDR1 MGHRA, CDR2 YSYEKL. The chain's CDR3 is CASSFSGAMNTEAFF. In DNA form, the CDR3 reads TGCGCCAGCAGCTTTTCCGGAGCAATGAACACTGAAGCTTTCTTT.

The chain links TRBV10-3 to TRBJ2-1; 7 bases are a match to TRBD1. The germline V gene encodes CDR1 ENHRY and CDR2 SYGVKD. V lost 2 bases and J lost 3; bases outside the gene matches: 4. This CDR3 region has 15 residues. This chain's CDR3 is CAISERQGDYNEQFF. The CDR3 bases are TGTGCCATCAGTGAGAGACAGGGCGACTACAATGAGCAGTTCTTC.

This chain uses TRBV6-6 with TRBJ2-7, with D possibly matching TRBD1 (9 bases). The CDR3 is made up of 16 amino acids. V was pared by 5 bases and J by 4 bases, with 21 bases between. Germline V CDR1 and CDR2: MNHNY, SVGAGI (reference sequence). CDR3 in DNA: TGTGCCAGCAGTCCACGGGGGGGACAGGGCTTGTACGAGCAGTACTTC. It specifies CASSPRGGQGLYEQYF.

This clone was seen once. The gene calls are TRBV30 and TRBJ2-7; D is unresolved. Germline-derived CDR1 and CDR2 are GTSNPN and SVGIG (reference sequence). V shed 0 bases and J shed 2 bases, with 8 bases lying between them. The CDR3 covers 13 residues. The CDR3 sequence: CAWSVGSTYEQYF. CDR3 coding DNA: TGTGCCTGGAGTGTAGGATCTACCTACGAGCAGTACTTC. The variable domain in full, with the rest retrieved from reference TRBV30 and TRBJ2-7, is SQTIHQWPATLVQPVGSPLSLECTVEGTSNPNLYWYRQAAGRGLQLLFYSVGIGQISSEVPQNLSASRPQDRQFILSSKKLLLSDSGFYLCAWSVGSTYEQYFGPGTRLTVT.

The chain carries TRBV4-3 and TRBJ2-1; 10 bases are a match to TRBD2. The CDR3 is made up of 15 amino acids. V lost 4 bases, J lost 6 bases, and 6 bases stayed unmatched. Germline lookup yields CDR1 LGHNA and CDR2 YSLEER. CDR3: CASSPIWTSGNEQFF. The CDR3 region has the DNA TGCGCCAGCAGCCCTATCTGGACTAGCGGCAATGAGCAGTTCTTC.

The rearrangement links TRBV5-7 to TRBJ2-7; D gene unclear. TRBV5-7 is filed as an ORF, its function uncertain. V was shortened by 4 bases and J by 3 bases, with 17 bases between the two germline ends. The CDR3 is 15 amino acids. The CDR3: CASSPVPESVYEQYF. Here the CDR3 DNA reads TGTGCCAGCAGCCCGGTTCCCGAATCAGTCTACGAGCAGTACTTC.

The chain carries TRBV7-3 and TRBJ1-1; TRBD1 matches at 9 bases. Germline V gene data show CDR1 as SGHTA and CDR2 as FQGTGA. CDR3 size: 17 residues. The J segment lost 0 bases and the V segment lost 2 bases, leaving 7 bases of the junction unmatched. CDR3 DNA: TGTGCCAGCAGCTTACCGGGGGACAGGGACCTGAACACTGAAGCTTTCTTT. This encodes CASSLPGDRDLNTEAFF.

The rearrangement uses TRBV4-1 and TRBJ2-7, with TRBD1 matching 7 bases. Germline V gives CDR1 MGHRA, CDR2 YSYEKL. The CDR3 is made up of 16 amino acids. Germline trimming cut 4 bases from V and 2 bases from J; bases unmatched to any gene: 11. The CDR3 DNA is TGCGCCAGCAGCCTAACTCGTAACAGGGGTCCCTACGAGCAGTACTTC. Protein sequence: CASSLTRNRGPYEQYF.

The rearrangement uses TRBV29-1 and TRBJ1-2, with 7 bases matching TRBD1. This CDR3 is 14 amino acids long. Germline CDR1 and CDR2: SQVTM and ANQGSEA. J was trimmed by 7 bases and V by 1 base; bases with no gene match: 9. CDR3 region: CSVEALYRGFGYTF. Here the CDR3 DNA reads TGCAGCGTTGAAGCCCTTTACAGGGGCTTTGGCTACACCTTC.

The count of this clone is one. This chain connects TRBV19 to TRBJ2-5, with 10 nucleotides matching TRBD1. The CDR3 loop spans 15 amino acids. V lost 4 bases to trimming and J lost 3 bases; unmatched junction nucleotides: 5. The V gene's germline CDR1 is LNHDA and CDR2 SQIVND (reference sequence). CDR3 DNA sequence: TGTGCCAGTAGTAGGACAGGGGGTCGGGAAGAGACCCAGTACTTC. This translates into CASSRTGGREETQYF.

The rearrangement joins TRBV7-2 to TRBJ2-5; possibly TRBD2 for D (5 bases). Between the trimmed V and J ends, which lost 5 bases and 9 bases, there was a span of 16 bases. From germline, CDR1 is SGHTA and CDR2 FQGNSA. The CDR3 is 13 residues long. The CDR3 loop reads CASSPGLLNPQYF. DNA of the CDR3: TGTGCCAGCAGCCCAGGACTCTTAAATCCCCAGTACTTC.

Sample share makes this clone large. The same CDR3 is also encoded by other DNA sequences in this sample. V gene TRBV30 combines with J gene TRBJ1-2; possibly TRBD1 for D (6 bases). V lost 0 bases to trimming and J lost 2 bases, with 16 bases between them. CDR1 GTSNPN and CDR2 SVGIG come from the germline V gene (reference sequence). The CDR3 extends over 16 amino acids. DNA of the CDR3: TGTGCCTGGAGTGTACTGGGGATAACAGGGAACTATGGCTACACCTTC. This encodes CAWSVLGITGNYGYTF.